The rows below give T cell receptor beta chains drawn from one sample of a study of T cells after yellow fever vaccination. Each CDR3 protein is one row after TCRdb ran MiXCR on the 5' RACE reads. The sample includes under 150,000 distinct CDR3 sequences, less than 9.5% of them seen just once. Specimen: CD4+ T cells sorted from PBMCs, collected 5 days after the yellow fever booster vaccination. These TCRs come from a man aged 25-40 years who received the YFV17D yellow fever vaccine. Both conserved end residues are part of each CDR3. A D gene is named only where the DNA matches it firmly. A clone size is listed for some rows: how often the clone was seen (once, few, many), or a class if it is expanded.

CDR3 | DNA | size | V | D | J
CSARDQRVTGELFF | TGCAGTGCTAGAGATCAGAGGGTCACCGGGGAGCTGTTTTTT | many | TRBV20-1 | - | TRBJ2-2
CASSLGQTGGYGYTF | TGTGCCAGCAGCTTAGGCCAGACAGGGGGTTATGGCTACACCTTC | many | TRBV7-2 | TRBD1 | TRBJ1-2
CATSEYNEQFF | TGTGCCACCAGTGAGTACAATGAGCAGTTCTTC | many | TRBV24-1 | - | TRBJ2-1
CAIRKTSGIDEQFF | TGTGCCATCAGAAAAACTAGCGGGATTGATGAGCAGTTCTTC | many | TRBV10-3 | TRBD2 | TRBJ2-1
CASSQRRGGETQYF | TGTGCCAGCAGCCAACGGAGGGGAGGAGAGACCCAGTACTTC | many | TRBV3-1 | - | TRBJ2-5
CASSPPLHTDTQYF | TGTGCCAGCAGTCCCCCACTACACACAGATACGCAGTATTTT | many | TRBV12-3/TRBV12-4 | - | TRBJ2-3
CASSPQGRNTEAFF | TGTGCCAGCAGTCCACAGGGGAGGAACACTGAAGCTTTCTTT | many | TRBV2 | TRBD1 | TRBJ1-1
CASSVAPSPSNEQFF | TGTGCCAGCAGCGTAGCCCCCTCTCCAAGCAATGAGCAGTTCTTC | many | TRBV9 | - | TRBJ2-1
CASSRGTSGPYNEQFF | TGCGCCAGCAGCCGGGGGACTAGCGGTCCTTACAATGAGCAGTTCTTC | many | TRBV4-3 | TRBD2 | TRBJ2-1
CASSFGSVAGVGTQYF | TGTGCCAGCAGCTTCGGTTCTGTAGCGGGAGTGGGGACCCAGTACTTC | many | TRBV7-2 | TRBD2 | TRBJ2-5
CASSLALGQGSSYEQYF | TGTGCCAGCAGCTTAGCGCTCGGACAGGGGAGCTCCTACGAGCAGTACTTC | few | TRBV7-2 | TRBD1 | TRBJ2-7
CASSPGEFYNSPLHF | TGTGCCAGCAGCCCCGGGGAATTCTATAATTCACCCCTCCACTTT | many | TRBV3-1 | - | TRBJ1-6
CASSFRRLAGSTDTQYF | TGTGCCAGCAGCTTCCGACGACTAGCGGGATCCACAGATACGCAGTATTTT | many | TRBV7-2 | TRBD2 | TRBJ2-3
CASTFGTGNFTF | - | many | TRBV7-2 | - | TRBJ1-2
CAISDGTGGGQPQHF | TGTGCCATCAGTGATGGGACAGGGGGCGGCCAGCCCCAGCATTTT | many | TRBV10-3 | TRBD1 | TRBJ1-5
CASSFSGLENYEQYF | TGTGCCAGCAGCTTCTCCGGACTAGAAAACTACGAGCAGTACTTC | many | TRBV7-2 | TRBD2 | TRBJ2-7
CSARGAVSGRAGEQFF | TGCAGTGCTAGAGGGGCCGTTAGCGGGAGGGCCGGTGAGCAGTTCTTC | few | TRBV20-1 | TRBD2 | TRBJ2-1
CASSSYNGPGELFF | TGTGCCAGCAGCTCTTACAACGGCCCCGGGGAGCTGTTTTTT | few | TRBV7-2 | - | TRBJ2-2
CAGGTATGELFF | TGTGCTGGGGGCACAGCTACCGGGGAGCTGTTTTTT | many | TRBV15 | - | TRBJ2-2
CASRTSGNNEQFF | TGTGCCAGCAGGACTAGCGGGAACAATGAGCAGTTCTTC | many | TRBV28 | TRBD2 | TRBJ2-1
CASSWGQSNTEAFF | TGTGCCAGCAGCTGGGGACAGTCGAACACTGAAGCTTTCTTT | many | TRBV5-5 | TRBD1 | TRBJ1-1
CASSQDLRGEQYF | TGTGCCAGCAGCCAAGATCTACGCGGGGAGCAGTACTTC | many | TRBV14 | - | TRBJ2-7
CASSQEPGQGNEKLFF | TGCGCCAGCAGCCAGGAACCGGGACAGGGAAATGAAAAACTGTTTTTT | many | TRBV4-3 | TRBD1 | TRBJ1-4
CASSLAGGPNEQFF | TGCGCCAGCAGCTTGGCGGGAGGGCCCAACGAGCAGTTCTTC | many | TRBV5-1 | TRBD2 | TRBJ2-1
CASGAGDGHEQFF | TGTGCCAGCGGGGCAGGAGATGGTCATGAGCAGTTCTTC | many | TRBV28 | - | TRBJ2-1
CASSPPGETPLHF | TGCGCCAGCAGCCCACCCGGCGAGACACCCCTCCACTTT | many | TRBV4-3 | - | TRBJ1-6
CASSLALAFGTDTQYF | TGTGCCAGCAGCTTAGCTTTAGCTTTCGGCACAGATACGCAGTATTTT | many | TRBV7-2 | - | TRBJ2-3
CASSPGQGNTGELFF | TGTGCCAGCTCACCGGGACAGGGAAACACCGGGGAGCTGTTTTTT | many | TRBV18 | TRBD1 | TRBJ2-2
CAISESDRDTQYF | TGTGCCATCAGTGAGTCGGACCGGGATACGCAGTATTTT | many | TRBV10-3 | - | TRBJ2-3
CASSRLAGTTYNEQFF | TGTGCCAGCAGCAGACTAGCGGGCACAACCTACAATGAGCAGTTCTTC | many | TRBV7-6 | TRBD2 | TRBJ2-1
CSARDGGTGHYEQYF | TGCAGTGCTAGAGACGGGGGGACAGGACACTACGAGCAGTACTTC | few | TRBV20-1 | - | TRBJ2-7
CASSYTASTDTQYF | TGTGCCAGCAGCTACACAGCGTCCACAGATACGCAGTATTTT | many | TRBV5-6 | - | TRBJ2-3
CASSQDLAGGRDEQFF | TGCGCCAGCAGCCAGGACCTAGCGGGAGGGCGGGATGAGCAGTTCTTC | many | TRBV4-3 | TRBD2 | TRBJ2-1
CASRSEGLAEFNEQFF | TGTGCCAGCAGGTCCGAGGGACTAGCGGAGTTCAATGAGCAGTTCTTC | few | TRBV5-4 | TRBD2 | TRBJ2-1
CASSIGGGSTDTQYF | TGTGCCAGTAGTATAGGTGGCGGCAGCACAGATACGCAGTATTTT | many | TRBV19 | - | TRBJ2-3
CATSEYGPTGETQYF | TGTGCCACCAGTGAATATGGACCCACAGGGGAGACCCAGTACTTC | many | TRBV24-1 | - | TRBJ2-5
CSAYDSGGTGELFF | TGCAGTGCCTACGACAGCGGGGGCACCGGGGAGCTGTTTTTT | - | TRBV20-1 | TRBD2 | TRBJ2-2
CASKRQGPEQFF | TGTGCCAGCAAGCGACAGGGCCCTGAGCAGTTCTTC | many | TRBV6-2/TRBV6-3 | TRBD1 | TRBJ2-1
CASSRASGLYNEQFF | TGTGCCAGCAGTCGTGCTAGCGGACTTTACAATGAGCAGTTCTTC | many | TRBV6-2/TRBV6-3 | TRBD2 | TRBJ2-1
CASSSGLPPAEAFF | TGTGCCAGCTCATCGGGACTCCCTCCCGCTGAAGCTTTCTTT | - | TRBV18 | - | TRBJ1-1
CASSLYADDLYNEQFF | TGTGCCAGCAGCTTATACGCGGACGATCTATACAATGAGCAGTTCTTC | - | TRBV7-2 | - | TRBJ2-1
CASRPVLAGEGNEQYF | TGTGCCAGCAGACCCGTACTAGCGGGAGAGGGGAACGAGCAGTACTTC | - | TRBV6-2/TRBV6-3 | TRBD2 | TRBJ2-7
CSASSSGGSIGTQYF | TGCAGTGCTAGTTCTTCTGGCGGGTCGATTGGTACGCAGTATTTT | many | TRBV20-1 | - | TRBJ2-3
CASRTPGQGSAGNQPQHF | TGTGCCAGCAGAACCCCGGGACAGGGGAGCGCAGGCAATCAGCCCCAGCATTTT | many | TRBV28 | TRBD1 | TRBJ1-5
CASSPGQGLLTEAFF | TGCGCCAGCAGCCCCGGACAGGGACTATTGACTGAAGCTTTCTTT | few | TRBV5-1 | TRBD1 | TRBJ1-1
CASSLVGSGNEQFF | TGCGCCAGCAGCTTGGTGGGTAGCGGCAATGAGCAGTTCTTC | many | TRBV5-1 | - | TRBJ2-1
CASSHVKEGTDTQYF | TGTGCCAGCAGCCACGTAAAAGAAGGCACAGATACGCAGTATTTT | many | TRBV3-1 | - | TRBJ2-3
CASSREGLGTEAFF | TGTGCCAGCTCAAGAGAGGGTTTGGGCACTGAAGCTTTCTTT | many | TRBV18 | - | TRBJ1-1